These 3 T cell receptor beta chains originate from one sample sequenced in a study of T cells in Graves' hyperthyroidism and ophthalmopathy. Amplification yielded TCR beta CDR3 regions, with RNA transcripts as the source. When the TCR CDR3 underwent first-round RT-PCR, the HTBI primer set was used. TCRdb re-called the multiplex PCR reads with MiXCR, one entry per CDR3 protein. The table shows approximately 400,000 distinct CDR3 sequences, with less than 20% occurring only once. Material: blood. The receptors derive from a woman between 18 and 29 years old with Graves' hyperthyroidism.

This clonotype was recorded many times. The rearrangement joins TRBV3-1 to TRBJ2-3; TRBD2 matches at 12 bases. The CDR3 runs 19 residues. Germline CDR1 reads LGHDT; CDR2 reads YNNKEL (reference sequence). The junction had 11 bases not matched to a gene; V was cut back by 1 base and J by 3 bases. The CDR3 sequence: CASSQGQSSGGAITDTQYF. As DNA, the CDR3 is TGTGCCAGCAGCCAAGGACAGTCTAGCGGGGGGGCAATAACAGATACGCAGTATTTT.

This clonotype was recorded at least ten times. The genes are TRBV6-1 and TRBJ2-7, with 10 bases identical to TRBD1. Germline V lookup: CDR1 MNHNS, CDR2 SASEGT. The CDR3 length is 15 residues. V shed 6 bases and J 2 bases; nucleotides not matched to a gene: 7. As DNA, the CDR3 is TGTGCCAGCAGCGCGGGGGGACAGGGGACCTACGAGCAGTACTTC. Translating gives CASSAGGQGTYEQYF.

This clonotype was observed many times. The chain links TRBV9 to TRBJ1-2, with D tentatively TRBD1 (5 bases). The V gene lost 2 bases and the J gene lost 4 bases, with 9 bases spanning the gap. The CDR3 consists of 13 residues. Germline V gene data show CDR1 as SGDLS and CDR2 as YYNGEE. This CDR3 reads CASSVRAGYGYTF. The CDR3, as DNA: TGTGCCAGCAGCGTCAGGGCAGGCTATGGCTACACCTTC. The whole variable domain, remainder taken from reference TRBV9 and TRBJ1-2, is DSGVTQTPKHLITATGQRVTLRCSPRSGDLSVYWYQQSLDQGLQFLIQYYNGEERAKGNILERFSAQQFPDLHSELNLSSLELGDSALYFCASSVRAGYGYTFGSGTRLTVV.